These 26 T cell receptor beta chains came from one sample sequenced in a study of T cells in Graves' hyperthyroidism and ophthalmopathy. RNA transcripts yielded amplified TCR beta CDR3 regions. A first-round RT-PCR of the TCR CDR3 used the HTBI primer set. TCRdb re-called the multiplex PCR reads through MiXCR, storing one row per CDR3 protein. This table holds roughly 580,000 distinct CDR3 sequences, around 46% found once. Sequenced: peripheral blood or thyroid tissue (not recorded which). These receptors were obtained from a woman between 18 and 29 years old with Graves' hyperthyroidism.

The sample holds many counts of this clonotype. The chain recombines TRBV20-1 with TRBJ1-4; D remains ambiguous. CDR3 length: 10 amino acids. The germline CDR1 and CDR2 sequences are DFQATT and SNEGSKA (reference sequence). V shed 6 bases and J shed 4 bases, with 3 bases lying between them. CDR3 sequence reads: CSAYNEKLFF. The DNA of the CDR3 is TGCAGTGCCTATAATGAAAAACTGTTTTTT.

This clonotype has more than one count but fewer than ten. V usage is TRBV12-3 or TRBV12-4 and J usage is TRBJ1-2; D might be TRBD1 (5 bases). The ends were cut back, 5 bases at V and 0 bases at J, with 13 bases in the middle. The length of the CDR3 is 15 residues. The CDR3 reads CASSLRDWTNYGYTF. For the CDR3, the DNA is TGTGCCAGCAGTCTAAGGGACTGGACTAACTATGGCTACACCTTC.

The chain has TRBV2 and TRBJ1-1; TRBD1 is a possible D gene (5 bases). CDR1 is SNHLY, CDR2 FYNNEI, per germline. The CDR3 length is 14 residues. V lost 11 bases, J lost 5 bases, and 21 bases lay in between. The CDR3 loop reads CASGYKELRTEAFF. Here the CDR3 DNA reads TGTGCCTCAGGGTACAAAGAACTTAGGACTGAAGCTTTCTTT.

Concerning this clonotype: This may be a read error: a much more frequent sequence differs by one nucleotide. The rearrangement joins TRBV29-1 to TRBJ1-2; no reliable D call. The CDR3 loop spans 14 amino acids. Germline values: CDR1 SQVTM, CDR2 ANQGSEA. Here the CDR3 reads CSIEGPIYSSGYTF. Here the CDR3 DNA reads TGCAGCATTGAAGGTCCGATATACAGCTCTGGCTACACCTTC.

The gene calls are TRBV5-4 and TRBJ2-7; possible D gene TRBD2, 5 bases. There are 14 residues in the CDR3. Germline CDR1 is SGHNT and CDR2 is YYREEE (reference sequence). Trimming shortened V by 1 base and J by 5 bases, and 13 bases separated the two germline ends. As DNA, the CDR3 is TGTGCCAGCAGCTTGACGGGAACCGGCGACGAGCAGTACTTC. It codes for CASSLTGTGDEQYF.

This clonotype appeared many times. The chain joins TRBV10-3 to TRBJ1-5, with D unclear. Germline V gives CDR1 ENHRY, CDR2 SYGVKD. V was cut by 0 bases and J by 7 bases, with 7 bases left in between. CDR3 size: 13 residues. This CDR3 reads CAISESTGQPQHF. CDR3 DNA sequence: TGTGCCATCAGTGAGTCTACCGGCCAGCCCCAGCATTTT.

This rearrangement joins TRBV6-1 to TRBJ2-7; 11 nucleotides align to TRBD2. Germline CDR1 and CDR2: MNHNS and SASEGT. This CDR3 has 15 amino acids. After removal of 6 bases from V and 3 bases from J, the junction contained 7 bases not matched to a gene. CDR3 loop: CASSPITSGSYEQYF. DNA for the CDR3: TGTGCCAGCAGCCCTATTACTAGCGGGAGCTACGAGCAGTACTTC.

The chain employs TRBV10-3 and TRBJ1-1, with 7 bases identical to TRBD1. Germline V gene data show CDR1 as ENHRY and CDR2 as SYGVKD. The CDR3 covers 16 residues. V lost 6 bases and J lost 0; bases outside the gene matches: 10. The CDR3 DNA follows: TGTGCCATCAGCCATGGACAGGTCAATATGAACACTGAAGCTTTCTTT. It translates to CAISHGQVNMNTEAFF.

This chain uses TRBV19 with TRBJ2-7, with a tentative D call TRBD2 (6 bases). The DNA matches TRBJ2-1 better at its end, which makes the J call doubtful. CDR3 length: 13 amino acids. Germline V gene data show CDR1 as LNHDA and CDR2 as SQIVND (reference sequence). CDR3 in amino acids: CASSLNGGNEQFF. For the CDR3, the DNA is TGTGCCAGTAGCCTAAACGGGGGCAATGAGCAGTTCTTC.

The rearrangement joins TRBV7-8 to TRBJ2-5, with 7 bases aligning to TRBD1. With V trimmed by 4 bases and J by 1 base, 9 bases remained unmatched. This CDR3 comprises 16 residues. Germline values: CDR1 SGHVS, CDR2 FQNEAQ. This CDR3 reads CASSWPGQRIQETQYF. CDR3 in DNA: TGTGCCAGCAGCTGGCCGGGACAGAGGATCCAAGAGACCCAGTACTTC.

A word on this clonotype: A much larger clonotype is one base distant, so this may be a read error. The CDR3 ends on some other residue instead of the conserved phenylalanine or tryptophan, so this is likely a read error. The chain is built from TRBV7-9 and TRBJ1-1; tentatively, D is TRBD1 (6 bases). The V end was cut by 3 bases, the J end by 4 bases, with 12 bases between. Germline lookup yields CDR1 SEHNR and CDR2 FQNEAQ (reference sequence). The CDR3 consists of 14 residues. CDR3 in amino acids: CASSLAGVSTEAFL. As DNA, the CDR3 is TGTGCCAGCAGCTTGGCAGGGGTTAGCACTGAAGCTTTCCTT.

The chain uses TRBV20-1 and TRBJ2-7; 9 bases match TRBD2. This CDR3 spans 15 amino acids. Germline CDR1 reads DFQATT; CDR2 reads SNEGSKA (reference sequence). V shed 3 bases and J 2 bases; nucleotides not matched to a gene: 8. The CDR3 sequence: CSARPSGDWAYEQYF. CDR3 sequence (DNA): TGCAGTGCTAGGCCTAGCGGGGACTGGGCCTACGAGCAGTACTTC.

This clonotype was seen a handful of times. The chain recombines TRBV19 with TRBJ1-1, with D possibly matching TRBD1 (5 bases). Trimming shortened V by 8 bases and J by 0 bases, and 25 bases separated the two germline ends. The CDR3 sequence is 18 residues long. Germline lookup yields CDR1 LNHDA and CDR2 SQIVND (reference sequence). The CDR3 reads CASSKQVVLIPMNTEAFF. The CDR3 coding sequence is TGTGCCAGTTCGAAACAGGTCGTCCTAATCCCTATGAACACTGAAGCTTTCTTT.

This clonotype came up a few times. The rearrangement links TRBV5-1 to TRBJ1-5; D is undetermined. The CDR3 contains 15 residues. The V end was cut by 4 bases, the J end by 0 bases, with 11 bases between. CDR1 is SGHRS, CDR2 YFSETQ, per germline. The DNA for the CDR3 is TGCGCCAGCAGCCTGGACTCATATAGCAATCAGCCCCAGCATTTT. This codes for CASSLDSYSNQPQHF.

This clonotype appeared many times. This chain uses TRBV29-1 with TRBJ1-3; D ambiguous. From germline, CDR1 is SQVTM and CDR2 ANQGSEA. This CDR3 is built from 15 residues. Trimming shortened V by 3 bases and J by 2 bases, and 14 bases separated the two germline ends. The CDR3 region has the DNA TGCAGCGTTGACCAGTGGCATCCGACTGGAAACACCATATATTTT. This gives the protein CSVDQWHPTGNTIYF. The full variable domain, completed using reference TRBV29-1 and TRBJ1-3, is SAVISQKPSRDICQRGTSLTIQCQVDSQVTMMFWYRQQPGQSLTLIATANQGSEATYESGFVIDKFPISRPNLTFSTLTVSNMSPEDSSIYLCSVDQWHPTGNTIYFGEGSWLTVV.

This clonotype showed up just a few times. The chain carries TRBV2 and TRBJ1-2; 7 nucleotides agree with TRBD1. V lost 5 bases and J lost 5; bases outside the gene matches: 8. Germline lookup yields CDR1 SNHLY and CDR2 FYNNEI. CDR3 length equals 14 residues. CDR3 residues: CASSYLGGDYGYTF. The CDR3 DNA reads TGTGCCAGCAGTTACTTAGGGGGCGATTATGGCTACACCTTC.

The chain joins TRBV29-1 to TRBJ1-1; TRBD1 aligns across 7 bases. Germline lookup yields CDR1 SQVTM and CDR2 ANQGSEA. Trimming took 5 bases from V and 3 from J; bases not matched to a gene: 3. The CDR3 loop spans 12 amino acids. This CDR3 is CSVPGQDTEAFF. CDR3 nucleotides: TGCAGCGTTCCTGGACAGGACACTGAAGCTTTCTTT.

For the CDR3, the DNA is TGCAGCGTTGAACCCAGCGGGGGGACCTACGAGCAGTACTTC. Protein product: CSVEPSGGTYEQYF. The J gene is TRBJ2-7, the V gene TRBV29-1; 9 positions match TRBD2. The J segment lost 2 bases and the V segment lost 2 bases, leaving 4 bases of the junction unmatched. CDR3 length: 14 residues. Per germline, CDR1 SQVTM and CDR2 ANQGSEA.

To note about this clonotype: One junction end does not reproduce the germline sequence, and a read error may be involved. The chain couples TRBV2 to TRBJ1-3, with D possibly TRBD1 on 6 matching bases. Germline V gene sequence: CDR1 SNHLY, CDR2 FYNNEI. The CDR3 is 15 residues long. The DNA for the CDR3 is TGTGCCAGCAGCCAAGAGGCAGGGGCTGGAGACACCATATATTTT. It encodes CASSQEAGAGDTIYF.

This clonotype turned up a few times. The chain uses TRBV7-9 and TRBJ2-5; possible D gene TRBD1, 6 bases. The CDR3 runs 13 residues. The V gene's germline CDR1 is SEHNR and CDR2 FQNEAQ (reference sequence). With 5 bases removed from V and 2 bases from J, the gap between germline ends came to 9 bases. The CDR3 sequence: CASSTGNQETQYF. CDR3 DNA sequence: TGTGCCAGCAGCACAGGGAATCAAGAGACCCAGTACTTC.

The CDR3 DNA reads as TGCAGCGTTGAAGGAGTAGAAGGGTGGGGGAGTGGCTACACCTTC. Its protein product is CSVEGVEGWGSGYTF. The rearrangement uses TRBV29-1 and TRBJ1-2, with D possibly TRBD1 on 5 matching bases. Between the trimmed V and J ends, which lost 1 base and 7 bases, there was a span of 19 bases. Looked up from germline, CDR1 is SQVTM and CDR2 is ANQGSEA. This CDR3 region has 15 residues.

Regarding this clonotype: One end of the junction does not line up with germline, which may come from a read error. The V and J genes are TRBV15 and TRBJ1-6; 11 nucleotides line up with TRBD1. Germline V gene sequence: CDR1 LNHNV, CDR2 YYDKDF (reference sequence). The CDR3 totals 12 residues. CDR3 DNA sequence: TGTGCCGCCGGGACAGGGGGTTCACCCTTCCACTTT. This encodes CAAGTGGSPFHF. Full variable domain (missing parts from reference TRBV15 and TRBJ1-6): DAMVIQNPRYQVTQFGKPVTLSCSQTLNHNVMYWYQQKSSQAPKLLFHYYDKDFNNEADTPDNFQSRRPNTSFCFLDIRSPGLGDTAMYLCAAGTGGSPFHFGNGTRLTVT.

The chain is built from TRBV6-5 and TRBJ1-2; TRBD1 is a possible D gene (5 bases). The CDR3 spans 12 residues. The germline V gene has CDR1 MNHEY and CDR2 SVGAGI. V was clipped by 8 bases and J by 9 bases, with 16 bases between them. In DNA form, the CDR3 reads TGTGCCAGCGCCTGGGGGACTAGCAGCTACACCTTC. Translated, it gives CASAWGTSSYTF.

This chain joins TRBV10-3 and TRBJ2-1, with D perhaps given as TRBD1 or TRBD2 (5 bases each). The germline gives CDR1 ENHRY, CDR2 SYGVKD. Between the trimmed V and J ends, which lost 8 bases and 5 bases, there was a span of 16 bases. This CDR3 has 14 amino acids. The CDR3 bases are TGTGCCATCGGGGGACGGGTCGGGGACAATGAGCAGTTCTTC. Its protein product is CAIGGRVGDNEQFF.

There are a few counts of this clonotype. The V and J genes are TRBV2 and TRBJ2-7; no reliable D call. CDR3 size: 13 residues. From germline, CDR1 is SNHLY and CDR2 FYNNEI. V was pared by 10 bases and J by 1 base, with 14 bases between. Written as DNA, the CDR3 is TGTGCCACAAAGAACGATGTTTCCTACGAGCAGTACTTC. Translating it yields CATKNDVSYEQYF.

The CDR3 spells CSAKQPQGPDYGYTF. In DNA form, the CDR3 reads TGCAGTGCTAAACAACCCCAGGGCCCGGACTATGGCTACACCTTC. The chain recombines TRBV20-1 with TRBJ1-2; a weak D match, TRBD1 (5 bases). From germline, CDR1 is DFQATT and CDR2 SNEGSKA (reference sequence). V lost 4 bases to trimming and J lost 3 bases, with 18 bases between them. The CDR3 is 15 residues long.